Described below is a single T cell receptor beta chain sequence and its context. The target antigen is unknown. The germline V gene has CDR1 SGHRS and CDR2 YFSETQ. Trimming cost V 0 bases and J 5 bases, with 11 bases left between them. CDR3 size: 14 residues. This entry is derived from a study of response to subunit inactivated influenza vaccine. Notes on the study in general: Authors proposed each seasonal influenza vaccination draws in few new T cells.

TCRdb re-analysed the RT-PCR reads in MiXCR, keeping a single row per CDR3 protein. The sample lists roughly 780,000 distinct CDR3 sequences, approximately 17% occurring once. The sample here was PBMCs from blood, taken more than 4 days after vaccination. This receptor was identified in a man aged 50 to 59 who received an inactivated influenza vaccine. The genes are TRBV5-1 and TRBJ2-5, with D perhaps matching TRBD2 (6 bases). The chain's CDR3 is CASSLAVEGETQYF. The CDR3 DNA sequence: TGCGCCAGCAGCTTGGCAGTGGAGGGGGAGACCCAGTACTTC.